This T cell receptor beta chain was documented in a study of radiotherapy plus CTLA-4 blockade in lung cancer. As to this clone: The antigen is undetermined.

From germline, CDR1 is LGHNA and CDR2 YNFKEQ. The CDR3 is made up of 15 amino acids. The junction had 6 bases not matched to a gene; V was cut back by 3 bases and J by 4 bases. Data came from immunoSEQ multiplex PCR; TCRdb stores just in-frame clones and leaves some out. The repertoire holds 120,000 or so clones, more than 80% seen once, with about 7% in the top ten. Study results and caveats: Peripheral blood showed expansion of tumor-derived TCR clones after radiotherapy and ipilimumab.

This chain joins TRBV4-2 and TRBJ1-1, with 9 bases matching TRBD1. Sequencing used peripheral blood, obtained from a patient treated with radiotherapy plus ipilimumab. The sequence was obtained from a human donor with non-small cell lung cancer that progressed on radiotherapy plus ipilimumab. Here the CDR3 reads CASSHGQGLFTEAFF. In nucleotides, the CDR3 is TGTGCCAGCAGCCATGGACAGGGGTTGTTCACTGAAGCTTTCTTT.